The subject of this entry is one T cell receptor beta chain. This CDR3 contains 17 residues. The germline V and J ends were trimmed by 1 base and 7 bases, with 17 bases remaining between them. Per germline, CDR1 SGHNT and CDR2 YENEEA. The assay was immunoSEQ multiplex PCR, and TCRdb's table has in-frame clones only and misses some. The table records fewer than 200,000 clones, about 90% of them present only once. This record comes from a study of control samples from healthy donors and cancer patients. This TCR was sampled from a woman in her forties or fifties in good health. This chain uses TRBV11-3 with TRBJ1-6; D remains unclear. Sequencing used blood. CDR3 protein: CASSLAFAKETNSPLHF. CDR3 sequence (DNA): TGTGCCAGCAGCTTAGCCTTTGCCAAAGAAACAAATTCACCCCTCCACTTT.